At least ten counts were recorded for the clone carrying this T cell receptor beta chain. Its antigen is not identified. The CDR3 runs 13 residues. V shed 4 bases and J 4 bases; nucleotides not matched to a gene: 3. MiXCR was run by TCRdb on the 5' RACE reads, yielding one entry per CDR3 protein. The sample shows about 220,000 distinct CDR3 sequences, roughly a tenth of them seen only once. The data are from a study of identical twins. Study-level findings and limits: In monozygotic twins, models underestimated the sharing of out-of-frame TCR alpha.

V is TRBV12-3 or TRBV12-4 and J is TRBJ1-2; TRBD1 aligns across 7 bases. The specimen was memory (CD45RO+) T cells sorted from blood. The clonotype originates from a woman between 18 and 30 years old in good health. The CDR3 reads CASSSGQSYGYTF. The CDR3 nucleotides are TGTGCCAGCAGTTCGGGACAGTCCTATGGCTACACCTTC.